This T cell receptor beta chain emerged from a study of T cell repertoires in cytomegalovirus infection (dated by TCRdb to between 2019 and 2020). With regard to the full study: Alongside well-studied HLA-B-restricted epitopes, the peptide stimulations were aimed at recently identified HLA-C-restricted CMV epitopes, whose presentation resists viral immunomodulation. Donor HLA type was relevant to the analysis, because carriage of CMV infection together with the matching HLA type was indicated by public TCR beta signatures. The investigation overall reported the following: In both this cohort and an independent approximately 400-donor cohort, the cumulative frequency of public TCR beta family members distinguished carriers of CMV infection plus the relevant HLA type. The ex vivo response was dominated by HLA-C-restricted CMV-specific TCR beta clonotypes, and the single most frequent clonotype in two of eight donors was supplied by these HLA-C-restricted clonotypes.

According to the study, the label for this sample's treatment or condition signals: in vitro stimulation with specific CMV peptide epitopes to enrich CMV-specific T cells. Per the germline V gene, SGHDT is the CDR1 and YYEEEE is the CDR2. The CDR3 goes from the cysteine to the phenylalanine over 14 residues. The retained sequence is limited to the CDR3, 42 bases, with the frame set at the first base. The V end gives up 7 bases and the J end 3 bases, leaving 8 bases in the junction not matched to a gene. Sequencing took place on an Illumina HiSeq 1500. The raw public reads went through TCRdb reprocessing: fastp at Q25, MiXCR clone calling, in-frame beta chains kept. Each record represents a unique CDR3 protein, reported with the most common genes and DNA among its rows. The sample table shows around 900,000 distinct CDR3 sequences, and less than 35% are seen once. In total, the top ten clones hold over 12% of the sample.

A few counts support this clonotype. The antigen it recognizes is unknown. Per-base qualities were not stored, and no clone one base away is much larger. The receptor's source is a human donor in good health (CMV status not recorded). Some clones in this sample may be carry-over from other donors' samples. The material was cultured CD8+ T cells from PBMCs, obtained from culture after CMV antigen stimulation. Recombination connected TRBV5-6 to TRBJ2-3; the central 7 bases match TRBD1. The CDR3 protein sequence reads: CASWRWDRTDTQYF. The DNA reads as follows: TGTGCCAGCTGGAGGTGGGACAGAACAGATACGCAGTATTTT.